This entry features one TCR beta chain sequence. Its antigen is still unknown. The data were taken from a study of monozygotic twins with inflammatory bowel disease. Study-wide results and caveats: Healthy co-twins showed greater TCRbeta diversity (inverse Simpson) than IBD patients.

Germline lookup yields CDR1 LGHNA and CDR2 YNFKEQ. This CDR3 region has 15 residues. No sorting of T cells preceded isolation of total RNA from whole blood. TCRdb re-called the 5' RACE reads, yielding one record per CDR3 amino acid sequence without DNA. This table holds over 150,000 distinct CDR3 sequences. The origin of this receptor is a human donor with ulcerative colitis or Crohn's disease, or a healthy co-twin of an affected twin (not recorded which). The chain links TRBV4-2 to TRBJ1-3. Specimen: blood. The CDR3 reads CASSQDDYSGNTIYF.